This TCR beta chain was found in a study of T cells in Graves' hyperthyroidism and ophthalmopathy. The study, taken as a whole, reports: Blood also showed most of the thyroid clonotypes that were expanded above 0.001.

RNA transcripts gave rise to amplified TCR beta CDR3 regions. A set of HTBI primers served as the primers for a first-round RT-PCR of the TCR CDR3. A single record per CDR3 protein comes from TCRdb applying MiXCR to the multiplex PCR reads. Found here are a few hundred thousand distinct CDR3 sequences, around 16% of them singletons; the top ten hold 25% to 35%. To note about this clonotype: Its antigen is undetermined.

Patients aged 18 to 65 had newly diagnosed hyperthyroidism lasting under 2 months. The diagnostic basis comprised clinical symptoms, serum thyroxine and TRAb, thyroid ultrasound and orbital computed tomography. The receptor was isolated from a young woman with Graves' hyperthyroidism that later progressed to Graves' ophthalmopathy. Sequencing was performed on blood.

Written as DNA, the CDR3 is TGTGCCAGCAGAGGGAAAGGGGAAAAACTGTTTTTT. This encodes CASRGKGEKLFF. This rearrangement joins TRBV7-9 to TRBJ1-4, with D uncertain. Germline-derived CDR1 and CDR2 are SEHNR and FQNEAQ (reference sequence). The V gene lost 6 bases and the J gene lost 8 bases, with 10 bases spanning the gap. This CDR3 has 12 residues.